A single sample is the source of the 17 T cell receptor beta chains below, sequenced in a study of blood T cell repertoires in COVID-19. Using immunoSEQ multiplex PCR, the repertoire was profiled, and TCRdb retains in-frame clones only, with some absent. In the table there are tens of thousands of clones, 65% to 85% of which are singletons. Sequenced input: peripheral blood. The receptors shown here come from a man in his fifties or sixties with acute or convalescent COVID-19.

V usage is TRBV6-6 and J usage is TRBJ2-1, with 9 bases lining up with TRBD2. V lost 4 bases, J lost 7 bases, and 8 bases stayed unmatched. Per germline, CDR1 MNHNY and CDR2 SVGAGI (reference sequence). CDR3 length: 15 amino acids. The CDR3 loop is CASSSPWTSENEQFF. As DNA, the CDR3 is TGTGCCAGCAGTTCCCCATGGACTAGCGAGAATGAGCAGTTCTTC.

This CDR3 is CASSFRGYTQYF. The CDR3 DNA is TGTGCCAGCAGTTTCCGAGGATATACGCAGTATTTT. The chain has TRBV6-5 and TRBJ2-3; D gene uncertain. The CDR3 is 12 amino acids. Germline CDR1 reads MNHEY; CDR2 reads SVGAGI. Trimming shortened V by 4 bases and J by 7 bases, and 9 bases separated the two germline ends.

This clone was observed a few times. The chain has TRBV5-1 and TRBJ2-1; weak D call: TRBD2 (7 bases). The CDR3 has 15 amino acids. Germline values: CDR1 SGHRS, CDR2 YFSETQ. Deletions cut 3 bases from V and 4 bases from J, with 14 bases between. In nucleotides, the CDR3 is TGCGCCAGCAGCTGGGGGGGCGACAGATACAATGAGCAGTTCTTC. Residues: CASSWGGDRYNEQFF.

This chain uses TRBV18 with TRBJ1-1; TRBD1 matches at 9 bases. J gave up 4 bases and V 5 bases, and 5 bases lay outside the gene matches. Germline V gene lookup returns CDR1 KGHSH and CDR2 LQKENI. The CDR3 sequence is 14 residues long. In DNA, the CDR3 is TGTGCCAGCTCAATTATGGACAGGGGCACTGAAGCTTTCTTT. Its translation: CASSIMDRGTEAFF.

V gene TRBV10-3 combines with J gene TRBJ2-1; D may be TRBD1 (7 bases). The germline V gene encodes CDR1 ENHRY and CDR2 SYGVKD. V lost 6 bases to trimming and J lost 1 base, with 28 bases between them. The CDR3 spans 20 residues. DNA of the CDR3: TGTGCCATCAGCCCGCAAAAAAAGACAGGGCTGGGGGGATCCTACAATGAGCAGTTCTTC. Protein product: CAISPQKKTGLGGSYNEQFF.

The genes are TRBV4-2 and TRBJ1-2, with D uncertain. Germline lookup yields CDR1 LGHNA and CDR2 YNFKEQ. Trimming removed 0 bases at V and 2 bases at J, with 7 bases between. The CDR3 totals 14 residues. The CDR3 DNA reads as TGTGCCAGCAGCCAAGATCGAGGGAACTATGGCTACACCTTC. As protein: CASSQDRGNYGYTF.

The rearrangement joins TRBV7-2 to TRBJ2-7; 8 bases are a match to TRBD2. From germline, CDR1 is SGHTA and CDR2 FQGNSA. This CDR3 contains 15 residues. J lost 0 bases, V lost 5 bases, and 6 bases had no gene match. CDR3 protein: CASSPSGGSSYEQYF. The CDR3 DNA follows: TGTGCCAGCAGCCCAAGCGGGGGAAGCTCCTACGAGCAGTACTTC.

The chain combines TRBV7-3 with TRBJ2-3; D might be TRBD2 (6 bases). Germline V gene data show CDR1 as SGHTA and CDR2 as FQGTGA. The CDR3 consists of 15 residues. V dropped 6 bases and J dropped 0 bases, with 13 bases sitting between them. The CDR3 DNA follows: TGTGCCAGCAGTGAGCGGGCCCTTAGCACAGATACGCAGTATTTT. This gives the protein CASSERALSTDTQYF.

This clone showed up just once. The CDR3 region is CASSYPQPGGTYEQYF. The CDR3 DNA reads TGTGCCAGCAGTTACCCACAGCCAGGGGGTACCTACGAGCAGTACTTC. This chain uses TRBV6-2 or TRBV6-3 with TRBJ2-7; 7 bases align to TRBD1. Losses at the gene ends were 2 bases for V and 2 bases for J; bases not matched to a gene: 9. The CDR3 is made up of 16 amino acids. Germline assignment: CDR1 MNHEY and CDR2 SVGEGT.

The CDR3 spells CASSAGTGGSEQYF. The CDR3 DNA reads as TGTGCCAGCAGCGCCGGGACAGGGGGAAGCGAGCAGTACTTC. The rearrangement links TRBV9 to TRBJ2-7, with 11 bases lining up with TRBD1. J gave up 6 bases and V 3 bases, and 5 bases lay outside the gene matches. Per the germline V gene, CDR1 is SGDLS and CDR2 is YYNGEE. CDR3 length equals 14 residues. The variable domain in full, with the rest retrieved from reference TRBV9 and TRBJ2-7, is DSGVTQTPKHLITATGQRVTLRCSPRSGDLSVYWYQQSLDQGLQFLIQYYNGEERAKGNILERFSAQQFPDLHSELNLSSLELGDSALYFCASSAGTGGSEQYFGPGTRLTVT.

The chain is built from TRBV30 and TRBJ2-5; D might be TRBD2 (5 bases). Germline V CDR1 and CDR2: GTSNPN, SVGIG (reference sequence). The CDR3 has 13 amino acids. V lost 1 base to trimming and J lost 4 bases, with 10 bases between them. The CDR3 spells CAWSANRGETQYF. The CDR3, as DNA: TGTGCCTGGAGTGCCAACCGGGGAGAGACCCAGTACTTC.

The rearrangement links TRBV9 to TRBJ2-3; the D gene is possibly TRBD2 (5 bases). V was shortened by 0 bases and J by 0 bases, with 8 bases between the two germline ends. The germline V gene has CDR1 SGDLS and CDR2 YYNGEE. CDR3 size: 15 residues. This chain's CDR3 is CASSVGGASTDTQYF. CDR3 sequence (DNA): TGTGCCAGCAGCGTAGGGGGAGCTAGCACAGATACGCAGTATTTT. The entire variable domain, with the rest obtained from reference TRBV9 and TRBJ2-3, is as follows: DSGVTQTPKHLITATGQRVTLRCSPRSGDLSVYWYQQSLDQGLQFLIQYYNGEERAKGNILERFSAQQFPDLHSELNLSSLELGDSALYFCASSVGGASTDTQYFGPGTRLTVL.

The gene calls are TRBV28 and TRBJ2-2; 11 nucleotides align to TRBD2. The junction had 10 bases not matched to a gene; V was cut back by 3 bases and J by 7 bases. The CDR3 loop spans 17 amino acids. Germline lookup yields CDR1 MDHEN and CDR2 SYDVKM. CDR3 sequence reads: CASSLRNSGGAGGELFF. CDR3 DNA: TGTGCCAGCAGTTTGCGGAATAGCGGGGGGGCCGGCGGGGAGCTGTTTTTT.

The chain employs TRBV7-3 and TRBJ2-1; D not resolved. V was shortened by 1 base and J by 6 bases, with 7 bases between the two germline ends. This CDR3 is 13 amino acids long. Germline V gene lookup returns CDR1 SGHTA and CDR2 FQGTGA. The CDR3 sequence is CASSLRFGNEQFF. CDR3 nucleotides: TGTGCCAGCAGCTTAAGATTCGGCAATGAGCAGTTCTTC. Filled out from reference TRBV7-3 and TRBJ2-1, the complete variable domain reads GAGVSQTPSNKVTEKGKYVELRCDPISGHTALYWYRQSLGQGPEFLIYFQGTGAADDSGLPNDRFFAVRPEGSVSTLKIQRTERGDSAVYLCASSLRFGNEQFFGPGTRLTVL.

The chain links TRBV5-1 to TRBJ2-7; D unclear. V dropped 1 base and J dropped 3 bases, with 8 bases sitting between them. The CDR3 has 13 residues. Germline V gene sequence: CDR1 SGHRS, CDR2 YFSETQ. This chain's CDR3 is CASSLWPGYEQYF. CDR3 sequence (DNA): TGCGCCAGCAGCTTGTGGCCGGGCTACGAGCAGTACTTC.

The chain combines TRBV9 with TRBJ1-5; D call uncertain. CDR1 SGDLS and CDR2 YYNGEE come from the germline V gene. V lost 2 bases, J lost 6 bases, and 15 bases lay in between. The CDR3 spans 15 residues. CDR3 coding DNA: TGTGCCAGCAGCGTCGGGGAAGGGAGAGGTCAGCCCCAGCATTTT. It codes for CASSVGEGRGQPQHF.

This clone was detected only a few times. The chain is built from TRBV7-6 and TRBJ2-5; a weak D match, TRBD2 (5 bases). Trimming took off 2 bases at V and 5 bases at J, with 12 bases between the two ends. Looked up from germline, CDR1 is SGHVS and CDR2 is FNYEAQ. The CDR3 is 14 amino acids. This chain's CDR3 is CASSLFPRDETQYF. The CDR3 coding sequence is TGTGCCAGCAGCTTATTTCCCCGGGATGAGACCCAGTACTTC.